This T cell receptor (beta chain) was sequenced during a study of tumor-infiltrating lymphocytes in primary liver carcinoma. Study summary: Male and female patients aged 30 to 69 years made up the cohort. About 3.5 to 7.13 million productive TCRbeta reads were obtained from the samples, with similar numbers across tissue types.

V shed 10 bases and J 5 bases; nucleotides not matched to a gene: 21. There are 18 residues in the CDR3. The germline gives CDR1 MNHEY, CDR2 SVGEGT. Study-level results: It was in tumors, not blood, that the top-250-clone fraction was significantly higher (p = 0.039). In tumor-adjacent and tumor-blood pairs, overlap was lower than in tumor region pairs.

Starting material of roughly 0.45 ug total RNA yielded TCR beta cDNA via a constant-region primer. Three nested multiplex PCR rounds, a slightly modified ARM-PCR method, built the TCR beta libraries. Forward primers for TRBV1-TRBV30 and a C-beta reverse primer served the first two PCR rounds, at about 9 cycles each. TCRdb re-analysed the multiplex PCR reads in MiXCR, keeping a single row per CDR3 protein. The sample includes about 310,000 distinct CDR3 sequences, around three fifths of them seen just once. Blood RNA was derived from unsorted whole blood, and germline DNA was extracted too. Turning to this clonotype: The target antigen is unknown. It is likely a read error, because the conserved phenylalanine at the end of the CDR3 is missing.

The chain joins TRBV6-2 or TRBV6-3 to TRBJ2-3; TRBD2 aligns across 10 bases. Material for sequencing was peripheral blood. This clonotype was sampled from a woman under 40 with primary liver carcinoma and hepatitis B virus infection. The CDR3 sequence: CAIRTQEDLAGDLDTQYC. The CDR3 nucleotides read TGTGCCATCCGGACTCAGGAAGACCTAGCGGGAGATCTAGATACGCAGTATTGT.